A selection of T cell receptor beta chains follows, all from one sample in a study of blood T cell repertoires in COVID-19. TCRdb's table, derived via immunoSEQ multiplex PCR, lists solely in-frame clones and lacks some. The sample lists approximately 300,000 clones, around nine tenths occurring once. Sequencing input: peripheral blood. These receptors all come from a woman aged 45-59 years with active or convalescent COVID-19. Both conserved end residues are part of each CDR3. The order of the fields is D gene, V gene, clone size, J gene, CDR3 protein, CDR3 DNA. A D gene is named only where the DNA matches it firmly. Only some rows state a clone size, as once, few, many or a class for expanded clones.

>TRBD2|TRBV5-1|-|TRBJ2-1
CASSLGSSGPVYNEQFF
TGCGCCAGCAGCTTGGGGTCTAGCGGTCCGGTCTACAATGAGCAGTTCTTC
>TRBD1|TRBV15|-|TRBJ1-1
CATSRLRGQSTEAFF
TGTGCCACCAGCAGGTTGAGGGGGCAGAGCACTGAAGCTTTCTTT
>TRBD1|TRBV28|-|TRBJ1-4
CASSWDRANEKLFF
TGTGCCAGCAGTTGGGACAGGGCTAATGAAAAACTGTTTTTT
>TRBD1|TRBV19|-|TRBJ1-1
CASSMGTGGTEAFF
TGTGCCAGTAGTATGGGGACAGGGGGCACTGAAGCTTTCTTT
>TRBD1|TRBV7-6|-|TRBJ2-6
CASSPTGGTGANVLTF
TGTGCCAGCAGCCCGACAGGGGGCACTGGGGCCAACGTCCTGACTTTC
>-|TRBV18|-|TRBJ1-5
CASSPPPGKSNQPQHF
TGTGCCAGCTCACCACCTCCCGGGAAGAGCAATCAGCCCCAGCATTTT
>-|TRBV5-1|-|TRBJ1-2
CASSLEAGVGYGYTF
TGCGCCAGCAGCTTGGAGGCCGGGGTTGGCTATGGCTACACCTTC
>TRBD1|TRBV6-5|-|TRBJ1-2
CASDRGYGYTF
TGTGCCAGCGACAGGGGCTATGGCTACACCTTC
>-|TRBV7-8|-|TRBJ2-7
CASSLVSEGSYEQYF
TGTGCCAGCAGCCTAGTATCGGAGGGGTCCTACGAGCAGTACTTC
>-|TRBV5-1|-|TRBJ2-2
CASSVTGNTGELFF
TGCGCCAGCAGCGTTACAGGCAACACCGGGGAGCTGTTTTTT
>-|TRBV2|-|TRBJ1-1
CASSVVGGKKVVEAFF
TGTGCCAGCAGTGTGGTCGGAGGAAAAAAAGTAGTTGAAGCTTTCTTT
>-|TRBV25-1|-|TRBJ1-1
CASSVRVGTEAFF
TGTGCCAGCAGTGTCAGGGTGGGCACTGAAGCTTTCTTT
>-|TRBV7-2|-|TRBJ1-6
CASSNYRDASPLHF
TGTGCCAGCTCAAACTACAGGGATGCATCACCCCTCCACTTT
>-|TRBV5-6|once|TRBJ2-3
CASRLTGKSTDTQYF
TGTGCCAGCAGGTTGACGGGGAAGAGCACAGATACGCAGTATTTT
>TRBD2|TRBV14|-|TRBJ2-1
CASSQIGLASYNEQFF
TGTGCCAGCAGCCAAATCGGACTAGCGAGCTACAATGAGCAGTTCTTC
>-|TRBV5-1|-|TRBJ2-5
CASSLAGPAVQETQYF
TGCGCCAGCAGCTTGGCCGGCCCGGCGGTCCAAGAGACCCAGTACTTC
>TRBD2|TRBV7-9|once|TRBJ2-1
CASSPGLAGPPYNEQFF
TGTGCCAGCAGCCCGGGACTAGCGGGCCCCCCCTACAATGAGCAGTTCTTC
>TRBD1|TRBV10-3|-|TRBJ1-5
CAIGTEGQPQHF
TGTGCCATCGGGACAGAAGGCCAGCCCCAGCATTTT
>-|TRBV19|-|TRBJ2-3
CASRGTLGTTDTQYF
TGTGCCAGTAGAGGGACGCTGGGGACTACAGATACGCAGTATTTT
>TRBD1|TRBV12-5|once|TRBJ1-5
CASGLVLGTGNNQPQHF
TGTGCTAGTGGTTTGGTCTTAGGGACAGGGAACAATCAGCCCCAGCATTTT
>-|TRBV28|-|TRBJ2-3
CASSPPRGRDTQYF
TGTGCCAGCAGTCCCCCCCGCGGCAGAGATACGCAGTATTTT
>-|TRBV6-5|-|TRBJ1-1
CASSYARDTEAFF
TGTGCCAGCAGTTACGCCAGGGACACTGAAGCTTTCTTT
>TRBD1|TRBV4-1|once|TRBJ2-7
CASSQGTGAEQYF
TGCGCCAGCAGCCAAGGGACAGGGGCCGAGCAGTACTTC
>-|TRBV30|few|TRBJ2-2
CAWSVRQGLTGELFF
TGTGCCTGGAGTGTACGGCAGGGGCTCACCGGGGAGCTGTTTTTT
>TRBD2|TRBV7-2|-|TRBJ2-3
CASRSGRAPGTDTQYF
TGTGCCAGCAGGAGCGGGAGGGCCCCCGGCACAGATACGCAGTATTTT
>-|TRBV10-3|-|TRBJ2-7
CAISFPGSGEQYF
TGTGCCATCAGTTTTCCGGGGTCTGGCGAGCAGTACTTC
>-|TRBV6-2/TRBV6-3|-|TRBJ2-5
CASSLAQETQYF
TGTGCCAGCAGTCTAGCTCAAGAGACCCAGTACTTC
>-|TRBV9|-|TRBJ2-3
CASSVDQGTGTDTQYF
TGTGCCAGCAGCGTAGACCAGGGAACGGGCACAGATACGCAGTATTTT
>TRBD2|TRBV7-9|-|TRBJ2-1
CASSLGLRERGYNEQFF
TGTGCCAGCAGCTTAGGACTGCGGGAGAGAGGGTACAATGAGCAGTTCTTC
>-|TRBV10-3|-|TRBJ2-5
CATSVGGGGKTQYF
TGTGCCACCAGCGTGGGCGGGGGCGGAAAGACCCAGTACTTC
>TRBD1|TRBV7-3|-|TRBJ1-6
CASSQRGGGQVVTSYNSPLHF
TGTGCCAGCAGCCAACGAGGAGGGGGACAGGTGGTTACGTCCTATAATTCACCCCTCCACTTT
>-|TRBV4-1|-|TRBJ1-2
CASRQSPMGGSNDGYTF
TGCGCCAGCAGGCAAAGCCCTATGGGGGGGTCAAATGATGGCTACACCTTC
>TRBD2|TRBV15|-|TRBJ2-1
CATSSPGRGSYNEQFF
TGTGCCACCAGCAGCCCTGGGAGGGGCTCCTACAATGAGCAGTTCTTC
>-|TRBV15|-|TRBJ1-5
CATSRETLLRQPQHF
TGTGCCACCAGCAGAGAAACCCTATTGAGGCAGCCCCAGCATTTT
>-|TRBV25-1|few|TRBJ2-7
CASSEIGRQGNYEQYF
TGTGCCAGCAGTGAAATCGGGAGACAGGGCAACTACGAGCAGTACTTC
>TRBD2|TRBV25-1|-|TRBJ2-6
CASSPTAGGANVLTF
TGTGCCAGCAGTCCCACAGCGGGAGGGGCCAACGTCCTGACTTTC
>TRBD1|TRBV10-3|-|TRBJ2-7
CAISPGTAHYEQYF
TGTGCCATCAGTCCCGGGACAGCACACTACGAGCAGTACTTC
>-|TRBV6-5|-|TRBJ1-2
CASSYSLLGEAYGYTF
TGTGCCAGCAGTTACTCCCTCTTGGGGGAGGCCTATGGCTACACCTTC
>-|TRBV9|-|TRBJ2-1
CASSVVPRTNNEQFF
TGTGCCAGCAGCGTAGTGCCCCGGACTAACAATGAGCAGTTCTTC
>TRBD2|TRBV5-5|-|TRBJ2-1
CASSLELAGINEQFF
TGTGCCAGCAGCTTGGAACTAGCGGGAATCAATGAGCAGTTCTTC
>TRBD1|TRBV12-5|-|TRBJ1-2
CASGHDRALYGYTF
TGTGCTAGTGGCCACGACAGGGCACTTTACGGCTACACCTTC
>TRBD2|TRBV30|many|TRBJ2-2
CAWTIGTSFAGELFF
TGTGCCTGGACTATAGGGACTAGCTTCGCCGGGGAGCTGTTTTTT
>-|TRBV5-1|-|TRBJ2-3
CASSFGGLSTDTQYF
TGCGCCAGCAGCTTTGGGGGCCTAAGCACAGATACGCAGTATTTT
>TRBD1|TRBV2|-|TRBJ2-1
CASSRITGGNEQFF
TGTGCCAGCAGTAGAATAACAGGGGGGAATGAGCAGTTCTTC
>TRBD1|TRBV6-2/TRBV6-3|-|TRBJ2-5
CASSFGQAGETQYF
TGTGCCAGCAGTTTCGGACAGGCCGGAGAGACCCAGTACTTC
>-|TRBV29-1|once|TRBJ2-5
CSVEYRQETQYF
TGCAGCGTTGAATACAGACAAGAGACCCAGTACTTC
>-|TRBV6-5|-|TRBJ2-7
CAISPRVAYEQYF
TGTGCCATCTCACCCAGGGTTGCCTACGAGCAGTACTTC